These 21 T cell receptor beta chains came from one sample sequenced in a study of blood T cell repertoires in COVID-19 (dated by TCRdb to about 2020). Receptor amplification or capture employed the immunoSEQ multiplex PCR assay. In TCRdb, the immuneACCESS table is reduced to in-frame sequences with V and J assigned. These tables do not hold every clone; where another copy was compared, an unresolved V gene accounts for under half, and the others remain unexplained. This sample is represented by more than 45,000 clones; roughly 89% of them were singletons. The ten largest clones take up approximately 6% of the sample. The material sequenced was peripheral blood. Receptor source: a man between 65 and 85 years old with active COVID-19.

The chain recombines TRBV9 with TRBJ2-1, with 7 nucleotides matching TRBD1. The CDR3 consists of 15 residues. Unmatched junction bases numbered 5, after V lost 1 base and J lost 4 bases. In germline, CDR1 is SGDLS, CDR2 YYNGEE. CDR3 DNA sequence: TGTGCCAGCAGCGTACTACAGGGGCAATACAATGAGCAGTTCTTC. It encodes CASSVLQGQYNEQFF.

The J gene is TRBJ2-3, the V gene TRBV24-1; 8 bases align to TRBD2. The CDR3 is 14 amino acids. With V trimmed by 8 bases and J by 2 bases, 5 bases remained unmatched. Germline V lookup: CDR1 KGHDR, CDR2 SFDVKD. CDR3 DNA sequence: TGTGCCACCACTACCGGGGGGGTCACAGATACGCAGTATTTT. Translating gives CATTTGGVTDTQYF.

The genes are TRBV5-4 and TRBJ2-2; D is unclear. The V gene's germline CDR1 is SGHNT and CDR2 YYREEE (reference sequence). The CDR3 runs 16 residues. V was trimmed by 0 bases and J by 4 bases, leaving 13 bases between them. In nucleotides, the CDR3 is TGTGCCAGCAGCTTGGGACTCGCTTTATCCACCGGGGAGCTGTTTTTT. Amino acid sequence: CASSLGLALSTGELFF. The full variable domain, with the rest looked up from reference TRBV5-4 and TRBJ2-2, is ETGVTQSPTHLIKTRGQQVTLRCSSQSGHNTVSWYQQALGQGPQFIFQYYREEENGRGNFPPRFSGLQFPNYSSELNVNALELDDSALYLCASSLGLALSTGELFFGEGSRLTVL.

The chain is built from TRBV15 and TRBJ1-1, with 7 bases aligning to TRBD1. CDR3 length: 14 residues. Germline V gene sequence: CDR1 LNHNV, CDR2 YYDKDF (reference sequence). The J segment lost 1 base and the V segment lost 5 bases, leaving 4 bases of the junction unmatched. CDR3 nucleotides: TGTGCCACCAGCCGAGGGACAGCGAACACTGAAGCTTTCTTT. This encodes CATSRGTANTEAFF.

V and J are TRBV6-5 and TRBJ2-7; the D is unclear. Between the trimmed V and J ends, which lost 6 bases and 3 bases, there was a span of 15 bases. CDR3 size: 14 residues. Germline CDR1 reads MNHEY; CDR2 reads SVGAGI. CDR3 sequence reads: CASRATAGGYEQYF. The CDR3 coding sequence is TGTGCCAGCAGGGCCACGGCCGGCGGCTACGAGCAGTACTTC.

This chain links TRBV11-2 with TRBJ2-2; 9 bases fit TRBD1. Per the germline V gene, CDR1 is SGHAT and CDR2 is FQNNGV. The CDR3 sequence is 13 residues long. J was trimmed by 6 bases and V by 6 bases; bases with no gene match: 2. This CDR3 is CASRGTGSGELFF. The CDR3 DNA reads as TGTGCCAGCAGGGGGACAGGGTCCGGGGAGCTGTTTTTT.

For the CDR3, the DNA is TGCGCCAGCAGCCAAGAGCTAGCGGGGGACGTTGAGCAGTTCTTC. Protein sequence: CASSQELAGDVEQFF. The genes are TRBV4-1 and TRBJ2-1; 10 bases agree with TRBD2. V lost 0 bases and J lost 9; bases outside the gene matches: 5. CDR1 and CDR2 (germline): MGHRA, YSYEKL. The CDR3 covers 15 residues.

The chain uses TRBV29-1 and TRBJ1-1; 7 bases are a match to TRBD1. The germline V gene encodes CDR1 SQVTM and CDR2 ANQGSEA. This CDR3 comprises 13 residues. Trimming took 6 bases from V and 4 from J; bases not matched to a gene: 8. The CDR3 region is CSVNTQGTTEAFF. The CDR3 coding sequence is TGCAGCGTCAATACACAGGGGACCACTGAAGCTTTCTTT.

The V and J genes are TRBV6-2 or TRBV6-3 and TRBJ1-5; the match to TRBD1 covers 8 bases. Trimming took 0 bases from V and 2 from J; bases not matched to a gene: 6. This CDR3 spans 17 amino acids. Germline V CDR1 and CDR2: MNHEY, SVGEGT. This CDR3 reads CASSYSWATGGNQPQHF. In nucleotides, the CDR3 is TGTGCCAGCAGTTACTCATGGGCGACAGGGGGCAATCAGCCCCAGCATTTT.

This clone was seen a single time. This rearrangement joins TRBV10-2 to TRBJ1-5; tentative D call: TRBD1 (6 bases). This CDR3 is 16 amino acids long. V dropped 4 bases and J dropped 1 base, with 14 bases sitting between them. Germline V lookup: CDR1 WSHSY, CDR2 SAAADI. CDR3 loop: CASSVGTGHSNQPQHF. CDR3 sequence (DNA): TGCGCCAGCAGTGTGGGCACAGGGCACAGCAATCAGCCCCAGCATTTT.

The chain recombines TRBV4-3 with TRBJ2-3; 9 bases match TRBD2. CDR1 LGHNA and CDR2 YSLEER come from the germline V gene. This CDR3 is 18 amino acids long. After removal of 0 bases from V and 1 base from J, the junction contained 8 bases not matched to a gene. The CDR3 sequence is CASSQETSLAGRTDTQYF. For the CDR3, the DNA is TGCGCCAGCAGCCAAGAAACCTCCCTAGCGGGGCGCACAGATACGCAGTATTTT.

This clone has a handful of counts. This rearrangement joins TRBV5-1 to TRBJ1-1; tentative D call: TRBD1 (5 bases). This CDR3 comprises 15 residues. The V and J ends lost 2 bases and 3 bases respectively, with 14 bases between them. Germline CDR1 reads SGHRS; CDR2 reads YFSETQ. CDR3 nucleotide sequence: TGCGCCAGCAGCTTTCAGGGATTTGGTGACACTGAAGCTTTCTTT. This codes for CASSFQGFGDTEAFF.

The chain recombines TRBV6-5 with TRBJ1-1; a weak D match, TRBD1 (6 bases). The CDR3 is 15 residues long. With 0 bases removed from V and 1 base from J, the gap between germline ends came to 9 bases. Looked up from germline, CDR1 is MNHEY and CDR2 is SVGAGI. The CDR3 DNA sequence: TGTGCCAGCAGTTACTCAGACAGGTGGAACACTGAAGCTTTCTTT. This sequence encodes CASSYSDRWNTEAFF.

This chain links TRBV10-3 with TRBJ2-7; D perhaps matches TRBD2 (7 bases). The CDR3 has 13 residues. V shed 6 bases and J shed 5 bases, with 14 bases lying between them. Germline CDR1 ENHRY, CDR2 SYGVKD. This CDR3 reads CAIRGQGGDEQYF. In DNA, the CDR3 is TGTGCCATCAGGGGACAAGGGGGGGACGAGCAGTACTTC.

The gene calls are TRBV4-1 and TRBJ2-7; TRBD2 matches at 7 bases. CDR3 length: 16 residues. Trimming removed 0 bases from V and 3 bases from J; junction bases left unmatched: 8. The V gene's germline CDR1 is MGHRA and CDR2 YSYEKL. CDR3 sequence: CASSQEATRGSYEQYF. CDR3 nucleotide sequence: TGCGCCAGCAGCCAAGAAGCGACTCGCGGGAGCTACGAGCAGTACTTC.

V and J are TRBV9 and TRBJ2-1; 10 bases agree with TRBD2. The CDR3 totals 16 residues. Germline CDR1 is SGDLS and CDR2 is YYNGEE. The V gene end was trimmed by 3 bases and the J gene end by 4 bases; junction bases not matched to a gene: 7. The CDR3 DNA is TGTGCCAGCAGCGCCCGTAGCGGGGGGCCGTACAATGAGCAGTTCTTC. This codes for CASSARSGGPYNEQFF.

This clone was seen once. This rearrangement joins TRBV5-4 to TRBJ2-3; 10 positions match TRBD1. V was clipped by 3 bases and J by 4 bases; unmatched bases: 2. CDR1 is SGHNT and CDR2 is YYREEE in the germline V gene (reference sequence). This CDR3 comprises 14 residues. CDR3 in DNA: TGTGCCAGCAGCTCGGGACAGGGGCCAGATACGCAGTATTTT. It is translated as CASSSGQGPDTQYF. Using reference TRBV5-4 and TRBJ2-3 for the parts outside the CDR3, the full variable domain is ETGVTQSPTHLIKTRGQQVTLRCSSQSGHNTVSWYQQALGQGPQFIFQYYREEENGRGNFPPRFSGLQFPNYSSELNVNALELDDSALYLCASSSGQGPDTQYFGPGTRLTVL.

This sequence joins TRBV5-4 and TRBJ1-4, with 9 bases identical to TRBD1. V lost 4 bases, J lost 4 bases, and 8 bases stayed unmatched. Germline loops: CDR1 SGHNT, CDR2 YYREEE (reference sequence). The CDR3 loop spans 16 amino acids. DNA for the CDR3: TGTGCCAGCAGCATGGACAGGGGATCGGTTAATGAAAAACTGTTTTTT. Encoded protein: CASSMDRGSVNEKLFF. Full variable domain (outside the CDR3, taken from reference TRBV5-4 and TRBJ1-4): ETGVTQSPTHLIKTRGQQVTLRCSSQSGHNTVSWYQQALGQGPQFIFQYYREEENGRGNFPPRFSGLQFPNYSSELNVNALELDDSALYLCASSMDRGSVNEKLFFGSGTQLSVL.

The J gene is TRBJ2-1, the V gene TRBV9, with D possibly being TRBD2 (7 bases). Germline loops: CDR1 SGDLS, CDR2 YYNGEE. V dropped 4 bases and J dropped 4 bases, with 21 bases sitting between them. The CDR3 consists of 17 residues. The CDR3 DNA reads TGTGCCAGCAGCCCCGGCGGGGGCGGCCCAAATTACAATGAGCAGTTCTTC. Translating it yields CASSPGGGGPNYNEQFF. Combining the CDR3 with reference TRBV9 and TRBJ2-1 gives the whole variable domain DSGVTQTPKHLITATGQRVTLRCSPRSGDLSVYWYQQSLDQGLQFLIQYYNGEERAKGNILERFSAQQFPDLHSELNLSSLELGDSALYFCASSPGGGGPNYNEQFFGPGTRLTVL.

The chain is built from TRBV7-9 and TRBJ1-3; 7 positions match TRBD1. Germline lookup yields CDR1 SEHNR and CDR2 FQNEAQ (reference sequence). The CDR3 covers 15 residues. The V gene end was trimmed by 8 bases and the J gene end by 2 bases; junction bases not matched to a gene: 9. The CDR3 reads CASRREQGTGNTIYF. Here the CDR3 DNA reads TGTGCCAGCCGCCGGGAACAGGGGACTGGAAACACCATATATTTT. The whole variable domain, filled in from reference TRBV7-9 and TRBJ1-3, reads DTGVSQNPRHKITKRGQNVTFRCDPISEHNRLYWYRQTLGQGPEFLTYFQNEAQLEKSRLLSDRFSAERPKGSFSTLEIQRTEQGDSAMYLCASRREQGTGNTIYFGEGSWLTVV.

This chain uses TRBV4-2 with TRBJ1-4; D is unresolved. CDR1 is LGHNA, CDR2 YNFKEQ, per germline. This CDR3 is built from 16 residues. Trimming pared 4 bases from V and 0 bases from J, leaving 12 bases between. CDR3 nucleotides: TGTGCCAGCAGCCCCCGCGCGGTTACAACTAATGAAAAACTGTTTTTT. Amino acids: CASSPRAVTTNEKLFF.